The 32 T cell receptor beta chains listed next were all sequenced from one sample in a study of T cell changes during pregnancy in multiple sclerosis. Assay: immunoSEQ multiplex PCR; the TCRdb copy retains only in-frame clones and omits some. The sample includes some 100,000 clones, about 94% seen only once; the top ten take about 0.9%. The source material was peripheral blood, sampled before pregnancy. These receptors all stem from a female donor with multiple sclerosis, enrolled in a pregnancy study.

This clone was seen ten or more times. The CDR3 nucleotides read TGTGCCAGCAGCTTCCTTCGACAGAACACTGAAGCTTTCTTT. Encoded protein: CASSFLRQNTEAFF. This chain joins TRBV11-2 and TRBJ1-1; D is unresolved. The CDR3 loop spans 14 amino acids. Deletions cut 3 bases from V and 1 base from J, with 9 bases between. Germline V gives CDR1 SGHAT, CDR2 FQNNGV.

V usage is TRBV11-2 and J usage is TRBJ2-7; 13 bases align to TRBD2. With 1 base clipped from V and 2 bases from J, the junction kept 5 bases outside the gene matches. Germline lookup yields CDR1 SGHAT and CDR2 FQNNGV. The CDR3 loop spans 17 amino acids. The chain's CDR3 is CASSLGTSGSAAYEQYF. CDR3 sequence (DNA): TGTGCCAGCAGCTTAGGGACTAGCGGGAGCGCCGCCTACGAGCAGTACTTC.

The rearrangement joins TRBV6-5 to TRBJ1-2; tentatively, D is TRBD1 (5 bases). Per the germline V gene, CDR1 is MNHEY and CDR2 is SVGAGI. Trimming shortened V by 2 bases and J by 4 bases, and 14 bases separated the two germline ends. The CDR3 consists of 15 residues. The CDR3 DNA is TGTGCCAGCAGTTACGCCGTAGGACACCGCTATGGCTACACCTTC. Amino acids: CASSYAVGHRYGYTF.

The V gene is TRBV19, the J gene TRBJ2-7, with D uncertain. The germline gives CDR1 LNHDA, CDR2 SQIVND (reference sequence). V lost 10 bases, J lost 4 bases, and 11 bases lay in between. This CDR3 spans 11 amino acids. The CDR3 loop reads CATEQKYEQYF. CDR3 DNA: TGTGCCACTGAACAGAAGTACGAGCAGTACTTC.

The sample holds a few counts of this clone. The CDR3 loop is CASQTGLYGYTF. The CDR3, as DNA: TGTGCCAGCCAGACAGGGCTCTATGGCTACACCTTC. V gene TRBV19 combines with J gene TRBJ1-2; 7 bases line up with TRBD1. V lost 9 bases, J lost 4 bases, and 5 bases stayed unmatched. CDR3 length: 12 amino acids. The germline gives CDR1 LNHDA, CDR2 SQIVND (reference sequence).

V usage is TRBV27 and J usage is TRBJ2-1, with D possibly TRBD1 on 6 matching bases. The CDR3 runs to 13 residues. The V end was cut by 4 bases, the J end by 8 bases, with 12 bases between. Germline-derived CDR1 and CDR2 are MNHEY and SMNVEV (reference sequence). The CDR3 DNA follows: TGTGCCAGCAGTTACTCAGGGGACCATGAGCAGTTCTTC. Translation: CASSYSGDHEQFF.

V and J are TRBV19 and TRBJ1-3, with D tentatively TRBD1 (6 bases). CDR3 length: 15 residues. Trimming shortened V by 1 base and J by 0 bases, and 7 bases separated the two germline ends. Germline loops: CDR1 LNHDA, CDR2 SQIVND (reference sequence). The CDR3 spells CASSIVGASGNTIYF. The DNA of the CDR3 is TGTGCCAGTAGTATAGTGGGGGCCTCTGGAAACACCATATATTTT. Based on the CDR3 plus reference TRBV19 and TRBJ1-3, the full variable domain is DGGITQSPKYLFRKEGQNVTLSCEQNLNHDAMYWYRQDPGQGLRLIYYSQIVNDFQKGDIAEGYSVSREKKESFPLTVTSAQKNPTAFYLCASSIVGASGNTIYFGEGSWLTVV.

The chain has TRBV7-8 and TRBJ2-1; 16 nucleotides line up with TRBD2. Germline V gene sequence: CDR1 SGHVS, CDR2 FQNEAQ. The CDR3 extends over 18 amino acids. V shed 5 bases and J 6 bases; nucleotides not matched to a gene: 10. CDR3 protein: CASSHGTSGRASPNEQFF. CDR3 nucleotides: TGTGCCAGCAGCCACGGGACTAGCGGGAGGGCTTCCCCCAATGAGCAGTTCTTC.

The table lists this clone with a few counts. Other nucleotide sequences from this sample produce the same CDR3. The chain is built from TRBV14 and TRBJ1-1; D not certain. This CDR3 is built from 14 residues. Germline CDR1 is SGHDN and CDR2 is FVKESK. Trimming stripped 1 base from V and 0 bases from J, with 6 bases between. As DNA, the CDR3 is TGTGCCAGCAGCCAAGCGGGGATGAACACTGAAGCTTTCTTT. Amino acid sequence: CASSQAGMNTEAFF.

The chain has TRBV5-1 and TRBJ2-1; 11 bases fit TRBD2. Trimming took 8 bases from V and 2 from J; bases not matched to a gene: 9. This CDR3 comprises 16 residues. Germline V gene lookup returns CDR1 SGHRS and CDR2 YFSETQ. The CDR3 protein is CARLAGGPTTYNEQFF. The CDR3 bases are TGCGCCAGGCTAGCGGGAGGCCCTACGACCTACAATGAGCAGTTCTTC.

The chain is built from TRBV28 and TRBJ1-5; TRBD1 matches at 7 bases. The CDR3 contains 14 residues. V shed 3 bases, J shed 7 bases, and the junction held 6 bases outside the gene matches. Germline CDR1 and CDR2: MDHEN and SYDVKM. CDR3 region: CASSLGQSRQPQHF. The CDR3 DNA reads as TGTGCCAGCAGTTTGGGACAGTCTCGACAGCCCCAGCATTTT.

The chain combines TRBV6-5 with TRBJ1-1; D possibly corresponds to TRBD1 (5 bases). Germline V gives CDR1 MNHEY, CDR2 SVGAGI. The ends were cut back, 2 bases at V and 7 bases at J, with 11 bases in the middle. CDR3 length equals 13 residues. In DNA form, the CDR3 reads TGTGCCAGCAGTTACCCCGTGGGGGGTGAAGCTTTCTTT. It is translated as CASSYPVGGEAFF.

The V gene is TRBV4-3, the J gene TRBJ2-1; 14 bases map to TRBD2. The CDR3 is 19 amino acids. Germline assignment: CDR1 LGHNA and CDR2 YSLEER. J lost 2 bases, V lost 4 bases, and 10 bases had no gene match. Here the CDR3 reads CASSRNLGLAGETYNEQFF. For the CDR3, the DNA is TGCGCCAGCAGCCGAAACCTGGGACTAGCGGGAGAAACCTACAATGAGCAGTTCTTC.

The rearrangement links TRBV7-8 to TRBJ2-6; TRBD1 matches 7 bases. Germline assignment: CDR1 SGHVS and CDR2 FQNEAQ. The CDR3 contains 15 residues. Germline trimming cut 6 bases from V and 1 base from J; bases unmatched to any gene: 3. Here the CDR3 DNA reads TGTGCCAGCAGGCACAGGGGTTCTGGGGCCAACGTCCTGACTTTC. This sequence encodes CASRHRGSGANVLTF.

The chain has TRBV9 and TRBJ2-3; TRBD2 agrees at 13 bases. The CDR3 contains 17 residues. V trimming: 0 bases; J trimming: 1 base; junction bases outside the gene matches: 2. Germline CDR1 SGDLS, CDR2 YYNGEE. This CDR3 reads CASSVEGTSGGTDTQYF. CDR3 sequence (DNA): TGTGCCAGCAGCGTAGAAGGGACTAGCGGGGGCACAGATACGCAGTATTTT.

This sequence joins TRBV5-1 and TRBJ2-6; D is unresolved. From germline, CDR1 is SGHRS and CDR2 YFSETQ. Trimming left V 0 bases short and J 1 base short, with 5 bases between. The CDR3 spans 15 residues. Written as DNA, the CDR3 is TGCGCCAGCAGCTTGGTGCGGTCTGGGGCCAACGTCCTGACTTTC. Encoded protein: CASSLVRSGANVLTF. Variable domain in full (rest from reference TRBV5-1 and TRBJ2-6): KAGVTQTPRYLIKTRGQQVTLSCSPISGHRSVSWYQQTPGQGLQFLFEYFSETQRNKGNFPGRFSGRQFSNSRSEMNVSTLELGDSALYLCASSLVRSGANVLTFGAGSRLTVL.

The rearrangement links TRBV5-4 to TRBJ2-1; possibly TRBD2 for D (5 bases). Looked up from germline, CDR1 is SGHNT and CDR2 is YYREEE (reference sequence). V was shortened by 3 bases and J by 0 bases, with 10 bases between the two germline ends. This CDR3 region has 15 residues. Written as DNA, the CDR3 is TGTGCCAGCAGCTCGACAACTAGCTCCTACAATGAGCAGTTCTTC. Translating gives CASSSTTSSYNEQFF.

The chain uses TRBV9 and TRBJ1-3; no definite D call. V was pared by 0 bases and J by 7 bases, with 17 bases between. Germline lookup yields CDR1 SGDLS and CDR2 YYNGEE. The CDR3 spans 16 residues. The CDR3 spells CASSVDFSSGRNTIYF. The CDR3 DNA reads as TGTGCCAGCAGCGTAGATTTCTCATCGGGTCGGAACACCATATATTTT.

The CDR3 DNA is TGTGCCAGCAGTTTATCGGACGCGGGGGCCGAGTTATGGAAATACAATGAGCAGTTCTTC. Encoded protein: CASSLSDAGAELWKYNEQFF. This chain uses TRBV27 with TRBJ2-1, with a tentative D call TRBD2 (7 bases). This CDR3 is built from 20 residues. The V gene's germline CDR1 is MNHEY and CDR2 SMNVEV (reference sequence). V was clipped by 0 bases and J by 4 bases, with 25 bases between them.

The chain joins TRBV19 to TRBJ1-3, with 7 bases that match TRBD1. V lost 9 bases and J lost 0; bases outside the gene matches: 8. Germline loops: CDR1 LNHDA, CDR2 SQIVND (reference sequence). The CDR3 covers 15 residues. The CDR3 DNA is TGTGCCAGCCGGGACAGACCACTCTCTGGAAACACCATATATTTT. This translates into CASRDRPLSGNTIYF.

This chain connects TRBV7-9 to TRBJ2-1; 13 nucleotides agree with TRBD2. CDR3 size: 19 residues. V was clipped by 1 base and J by 2 bases; unmatched bases: 8. Looked up from germline, CDR1 is SEHNR and CDR2 is FQNEAQ (reference sequence). The CDR3 protein is CASSLVFTGTSGAYNEQFF. The CDR3 DNA is TGTGCCAGCAGCTTAGTCTTCACCGGGACTAGCGGGGCCTACAATGAGCAGTTCTTC.

This chain joins TRBV19 and TRBJ2-3; 9 positions match TRBD1. Germline V gene lookup returns CDR1 LNHDA and CDR2 SQIVND (reference sequence). This CDR3 comprises 13 residues. Trimming cost V 11 bases and J 4 bases; bases outside gene matches: 7. The CDR3 DNA reads as TGTGCCGGGTACAGGGGGCCTCCAGATACGCAGTATTTT. Encoded protein: CAGYRGPPDTQYF.

The genes are TRBV28 and TRBJ2-3, with 8 nucleotides matching TRBD2. The germline V gene has CDR1 MDHEN and CDR2 SYDVKM. The CDR3 is 14 amino acids. V shed 7 bases and J 6 bases; nucleotides not matched to a gene: 9. CDR3 in amino acids: CASTSGGGLDTQYF. The CDR3 DNA is TGTGCCAGCACCTCCGGGGGGGGCCTCGATACGCAGTATTTT.

The chain employs TRBV19 and TRBJ1-1; perhaps TRBD1 as D (6 bases). This CDR3 is built from 13 residues. Germline V lookup: CDR1 LNHDA, CDR2 SQIVND (reference sequence). V was trimmed by 8 bases and J by 1 base, leaving 11 bases between them. CDR3 loop: CASLRTANTEAFF. The CDR3, as DNA: TGTGCCAGTCTCAGGACAGCGAACACTGAAGCTTTCTTT.

The rearrangement joins TRBV4-2 to TRBJ2-3, with D possibly matching TRBD2 (5 bases). The CDR3 runs to 15 residues. Trimming took off 0 bases at V and 2 bases at J, with 9 bases between the two ends. Germline V gene lookup returns CDR1 LGHNA and CDR2 YNFKEQ. CDR3 bases: TGTGCCAGCAGCCAAGATGACTACTCCACAGATACGCAGTATTTT. Amino acids: CASSQDDYSTDTQYF.

The chain carries TRBV2 and TRBJ2-7, with 13 bases lining up with TRBD2. CDR3 length: 14 residues. After removal of 11 bases from V and 7 bases from J, the junction contained 11 bases not matched to a gene. From germline, CDR1 is SNHLY and CDR2 FYNNEI. The CDR3 coding sequence is TGTGCCGGGCTAGGACTAGCGGGAGACGGGGAGCAGTACTTC. It yields the protein CAGLGLAGDGEQYF.

The J gene is TRBJ2-7, the V gene TRBV5-1, with D uncertain. Trimming took off 0 bases at V and 0 bases at J, with 10 bases between the two ends. The germline V gene has CDR1 SGHRS and CDR2 YFSETQ. There are 15 residues in the CDR3. The CDR3 protein is CASSLVSGSSYEQYF. In DNA, the CDR3 is TGCGCCAGCAGCTTGGTGTCCGGGTCCTCCTACGAGCAGTACTTC.

There are a few counts of this clone. The chain recombines TRBV18 with TRBJ1-1, with 8 bases that match TRBD1. V dropped 3 bases and J dropped 7; count of bases not matched to a gene: 13. The CDR3 contains 16 residues. Per the germline V gene, CDR1 is KGHSH and CDR2 is LQKENI. CDR3 bases: TGTGCCAGCTCACCGGGACAGGCCGAGGTTGGGGGTGAAGCTTTCTTT. Translation gives CASSPGQAEVGGEAFF. Full variable domain (missing parts from reference TRBV18 and TRBJ1-1): NAGVMQNPRHLVRRRGQEARLRCSPMKGHSHVYWYRQLPEEGLKFMVYLQKENIIDESGMPKERFSAEFPKEGPSILRIQQVVRGDSAAYFCASSPGQAEVGGEAFFGQGTRLTVV.

This sequence joins TRBV19 and TRBJ2-4; D gene ambiguous. In germline, CDR1 is LNHDA, CDR2 SQIVND (reference sequence). The CDR3 is 15 residues long. V was pared by 1 base and J by 0 bases, with 7 bases between. The CDR3 loop reads CASSIAGLAKNIQYF. CDR3 DNA sequence: TGTGCCAGTAGTATAGCAGGTTTAGCCAAAAACATTCAGTACTTC.

This chain links TRBV19 with TRBJ1-2; 8 bases map to TRBD1. From germline, CDR1 is LNHDA and CDR2 SQIVND (reference sequence). This CDR3 comprises 14 residues. V lost 5 bases, J lost 3 bases, and 5 bases stayed unmatched. The CDR3 coding sequence is TGTGCCAGTAGTCAAGGACAGGGATACTATGGCTACACCTTC. The encoded protein is CASSQGQGYYGYTF.

This clone has a single count. The chain employs TRBV7-9 and TRBJ2-7, with 7 bases fitting TRBD1. The CDR3 length is 14 residues. V dropped 1 base and J dropped 3; count of bases not matched to a gene: 3. CDR1 and CDR2 (germline): SEHNR, FQNEAQ (reference sequence). In DNA, the CDR3 is TGTGCCAGCAGCTTAGGACAGGGTAACTACGAGCAGTACTTC. It encodes CASSLGQGNYEQYF.

The V gene is TRBV27, the J gene TRBJ2-1, with 9 bases that match TRBD2. In germline, CDR1 is MNHEY, CDR2 SMNVEV (reference sequence). The CDR3 sequence is 15 residues long. With V trimmed by 5 bases and J by 4 bases, 6 bases remained unmatched. In DNA, the CDR3 is TGTGCCAGCAGTCCTAGCGGGGCGCCTTACAATGAGCAGTTCTTC. It encodes CASSPSGAPYNEQFF.